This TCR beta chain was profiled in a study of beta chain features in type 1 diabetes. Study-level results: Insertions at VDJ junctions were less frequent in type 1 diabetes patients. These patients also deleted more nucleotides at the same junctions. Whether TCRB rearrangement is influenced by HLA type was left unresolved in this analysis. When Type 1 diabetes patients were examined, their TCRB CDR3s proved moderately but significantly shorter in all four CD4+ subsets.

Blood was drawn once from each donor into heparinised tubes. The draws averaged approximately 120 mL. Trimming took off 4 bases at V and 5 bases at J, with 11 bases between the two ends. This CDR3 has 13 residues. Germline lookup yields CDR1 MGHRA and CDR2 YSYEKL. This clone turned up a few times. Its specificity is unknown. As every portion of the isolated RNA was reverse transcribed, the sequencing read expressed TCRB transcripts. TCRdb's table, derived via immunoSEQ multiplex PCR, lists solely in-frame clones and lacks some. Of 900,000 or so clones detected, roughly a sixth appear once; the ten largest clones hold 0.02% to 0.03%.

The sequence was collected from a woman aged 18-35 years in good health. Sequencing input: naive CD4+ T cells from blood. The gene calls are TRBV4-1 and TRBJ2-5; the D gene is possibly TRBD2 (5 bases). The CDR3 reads CASSLGRRETQYF. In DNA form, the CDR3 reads TGCGCCAGCAGCCTTGGGAGACGGGAGACCCAGTACTTC.